This entry lists 32 T cell receptor beta chains sequenced from one sample in a study of T cells in Graves' hyperthyroidism and ophthalmopathy (dated by TCRdb to about 2019). The library was prepared using multiplex PCR. Instrument on record: Illumina HiSeq 2000. The TCR beta CDR3 regions were amplified from the RNA transcripts. For the first round of RT-PCR on the TCR CDR3, the HTBI primer set was used together with the Qiagen OneStep RT-PCR kit. Through fastp at Q25 and MiXCR, TCRdb rebuilt clones from the public reads, retaining in-frame beta chains. Here each entry gathers all rows of one CDR3 protein and keeps the most common genes and DNA. Here the sample has about 420,000 distinct CDR3 sequences; 15% to 19% occur a single time. The ten largest account for roughly an eighth of the sample. Material for sequencing was blood. Source of these receptors: a woman aged 18-29 years with Graves' hyperthyroidism.

This chain links TRBV12-3 or TRBV12-4 with TRBJ1-4; D gene unclear. The CDR3 sequence is 14 residues long. V was clipped by 1 base and J by 3 bases, with 6 bases between them. Written as DNA, the CDR3 is TGTGCCAGCAGTTTAGGACATTCTAATGAAAAACTGTTTTTT. Translating it yields CASSLGHSNEKLFF.

The rearrangement joins TRBV5-1 to TRBJ2-7; 12 nucleotides agree with TRBD1. Germline trimming cut 0 bases from V and 6 bases from J; bases unmatched to any gene: 7. This CDR3 region has 16 residues. The germline CDR1 and CDR2 sequences are SGHRS and YFSETQ. For the CDR3, the DNA is TGCGCCAGCAGCTTGGTTCCGGGACAGGGGGCGAGCGAGCAGTACTTC. This sequence encodes CASSLVPGQGASEQYF.

Concerning this clonotype itself: This may be a read error: a much more frequent sequence differs by one nucleotide. The V gene is TRBV4-1, the J gene TRBJ2-7; D assignment may be TRBD1 or TRBD2 (5 bases each). The V gene's germline CDR1 is MGHRA and CDR2 YSYEKL. Trimming took off 1 base at V and 6 bases at J, with 7 bases between the two ends. This CDR3 comprises 12 residues. The chain's CDR3 is CASSQVGTEQYF. The CDR3 DNA follows: TGCGCCAGCAGCCAAGTGGGGACCGAGCAGTACTTC.

This clonotype came up many times. The chain employs TRBV11-2 and TRBJ2-7; D remains ambiguous. The CDR3 is made up of 14 amino acids. Germline assignment: CDR1 SGHAT and CDR2 FQNNGV. V was trimmed by 4 bases and J by 2 bases, leaving 12 bases between them. CDR3 DNA: TGTGCCAGCAGCTCCGTTGGGGTAACCTACGAGCAGTACTTC. It yields the protein CASSSVGVTYEQYF.

V gene TRBV5-6 combines with J gene TRBJ2-3; 11 bases map to TRBD2. V shed 0 bases and J 5 bases; nucleotides not matched to a gene: 8. Germline CDR1 and CDR2: SGHDT and YYEEEE. This CDR3 has 17 residues. The CDR3 loop reads CASSLGISGRGGDTQYF. In DNA, the CDR3 is TGTGCCAGCAGCTTGGGAATTAGCGGGAGGGGCGGAGATACGCAGTATTTT.

This clonotype came up many times. The V and J genes are TRBV18 and TRBJ1-1, with no clear D. The V gene's germline CDR1 is KGHSH and CDR2 LQKENI. V was pared by 3 bases and J by 5 bases, with 10 bases between. The length of the CDR3 is 13 residues. Here the CDR3 reads CASSPKGGTEAFF. CDR3 coding DNA: TGTGCCAGCTCACCCAAGGGCGGGACTGAAGCTTTCTTT.

This clonotype showed up just once. Mismatch with germline at one junction end may stem from a read error. This chain's CDR3 is CGVAGSTEAFF. The CDR3 nucleotides read TGCGGCGTCGCGGGTAGCACTGAAGCTTTCTTT. The rearrangement links TRBV29-1 to TRBJ1-1, with no clear D. The CDR3 consists of 11 residues. The germline CDR1 and CDR2 sequences are SQVTM and ANQGSEA.

This clonotype was found many times. The genes are TRBV20-1 and TRBJ2-5, with D perhaps assigned TRBD1 or TRBD2 (5 bases each). Trimming took 5 bases from V and 2 from J, leaving 12 bases between them. The length of the CDR3 is 13 residues. Germline V gene sequence: CDR1 DFQATT, CDR2 SNEGSKA (reference sequence). The DNA for the CDR3 is TGCAGTGCTCAGGGAGCTCGGCAAGAGACCCAGTACTTC. This translates into CSAQGARQETQYF.

Only a few counts were recorded for this clonotype. V usage is TRBV28 and J usage is TRBJ2-2; D may be TRBD2 (6 bases). Germline V gene lookup returns CDR1 MDHEN and CDR2 SYDVKM. V was shortened by 8 bases and J by 5 bases, with 15 bases between the two germline ends. This CDR3 has 14 amino acids. For the CDR3, the DNA is TGTGCCAGCCTCCGGGAGCTCTCGACCGGGGAGCTGTTTTTT. Translated: CASLRELSTGELFF.

In its sample, this clonotype was seen a few times. This chain uses TRBV10-3 with TRBJ2-7, with 9 bases matching TRBD2. With 8 bases clipped from V and 5 bases from J, the junction kept 4 bases outside the gene matches. This CDR3 is 12 amino acids long. Germline assignment: CDR1 ENHRY and CDR2 SYGVKD. The CDR3 DNA is TGTGCCATCGCTAGCGGGATCCACGAGCAGTACTTC. It translates to CAIASGIHEQYF.

The V and J genes are TRBV7-9 and TRBJ2-2, with D possibly matching TRBD1 (6 bases). Germline V gives CDR1 SEHNR, CDR2 FQNEAQ (reference sequence). Deletions cut 1 base from V and 5 bases from J, with 26 bases between. The CDR3 runs 20 residues. CDR3 residues: CASSLEWGTRGEAETGELFF. The CDR3 DNA sequence: TGTGCCAGCAGCTTAGAATGGGGGACCAGGGGAGAGGCCGAGACCGGGGAGCTGTTTTTT.

This clonotype occurred once. The junction and the germline gene differ at one end; a read error may be behind it. V gene TRBV20-1 combines with J gene TRBJ2-3, with 10 bases identical to TRBD2. This CDR3 region has 15 residues. Germline assignment: CDR1 DFQATT and CDR2 SNEGSKA (reference sequence). CDR3 sequence reads: CGAESGGAAADTQYF. The CDR3 DNA reads TGCGGTGCAGAGAGCGGGGGGGCGGCGGCAGATACGCAGTATTTT.

On this clonotype: A read error is possible here, since a much larger clone lies one base away. The chain links TRBV12-3 or TRBV12-4 to TRBJ2-1; 8 bases are shared with TRBD2. The CDR3 extends over 15 amino acids. The CDR3 is CASSFTSGINNEQLF. As DNA, the CDR3 is TGTGCCAGCAGTTTCACTAGCGGTATTAACAATGAGCAGCTCTTC.

This clonotype has just a few counts. The chain joins TRBV5-8 to TRBJ2-5; 12 bases map to TRBD1. From germline, CDR1 is SGHTS and CDR2 YDEGEE. The trim removed 0 bases at V and 4 bases at J, leaving 4 bases unmatched. CDR3 size: 16 residues. The CDR3 coding sequence is TGTGCCAGCAGCTTGGTGGGGACAGGGGGCAGAGAGACCCAGTACTTC. This sequence encodes CASSLVGTGGRETQYF.

The chain uses TRBV6-1 and TRBJ1-3; a possible D gene is TRBD1 (5 bases). V lost 5 bases, J lost 0 bases, and 14 bases lay in between. The CDR3 has 16 residues. The germline gives CDR1 MNHNS, CDR2 SASEGT. CDR3 protein: CASSWRAGGSGNTIYF. The CDR3 coding sequence is TGTGCCAGCAGTTGGCGGGCCGGGGGCTCTGGAAACACCATATATTTT.

Regarding this clonotype: This may be a read error, as it is one base from a much larger clone. This chain joins TRBV11-2 and TRBJ2-7; TRBD1 agrees at 12 bases. J gave up 7 bases and V 6 bases, and 7 bases lay outside the gene matches. In germline, CDR1 is SGHAT, CDR2 FQNNGV. The CDR3 has 14 residues. CDR3 bases: TGTGCCAGCAGACCGGGACAGGGGGCTGGTGAGCAGTACTTC. Its protein product is CASRPGQGAGEQYF.

This clonotype was seen ten or more times. The rearrangement uses TRBV11-2 and TRBJ2-5, with D perhaps matching TRBD1 (6 bases). This CDR3 has 15 amino acids. Germline V gene data show CDR1 as SGHAT and CDR2 as FQNNGV. V lost 1 base and J lost 6, with 15 bases in between. CDR3 sequence (DNA): TGTGCCAGCAGCTTAGTTAGGGGGTCGATGAAGACCCAGTACTTC. Protein sequence: CASSLVRGSMKTQYF.

This clonotype came up many times. The genes are TRBV28 and TRBJ1-2; possibly TRBD1 for D (5 bases). Germline assignment: CDR1 MDHEN and CDR2 SYDVKM. The V gene lost 3 bases and the J gene lost 0 bases, with 14 bases spanning the gap. This CDR3 spans 16 amino acids. The CDR3 region is CASSLGLRGSNYGYTF. CDR3 coding DNA: TGTGCCAGCAGTTTGGGACTTCGGGGATCTAACTATGGCTACACCTTC.

CDR3 protein: CASSLLSAGDTQYF. The CDR3 DNA sequence: TGTGCCAGCAGTTTACTCTCCGCAGGAGATACGCAGTATTTT. The J gene is TRBJ2-3, the V gene TRBV27; D is undetermined. Germline V gene lookup returns CDR1 MNHEY and CDR2 SMNVEV (reference sequence). V was clipped by 2 bases and J by 5 bases, with 11 bases between them. The CDR3 has 14 amino acids.

At least ten counts were recorded for this clonotype. The V gene is TRBV12-3 or TRBV12-4, the J gene TRBJ1-5, with TRBD1 identical over 7 bases. This CDR3 is 15 amino acids long. V shed 1 base and J 7 bases; nucleotides not matched to a gene: 7. DNA for the CDR3: TGTGCCAGCAGTTTAGAGACAGGGCTGGGACAGCCCCAGCATTTT. It specifies CASSLETGLGQPQHF.

This clonotype was picked up a small number of times. V gene TRBV5-8 combines with J gene TRBJ2-4; 7 bases are a match to TRBD2. Germline-derived CDR1 and CDR2 are SGHTS and YDEGEE. The length of the CDR3 is 13 residues. The ends lost 3 bases at V and 8 bases at J; junction bases unmatched: 5. DNA of the CDR3: TGTGCCAGCAGCTCTCTAGGGAGGGACATTCAGTACTTC. As protein: CASSSLGRDIQYF.

This clonotype was detected a few times. The CDR3 loop is CASSLKNLVLRSNQPQHF. CDR3 DNA: TGTGCCAGCAGTTTAAAGAATTTGGTGCTCCGGAGCAATCAGCCCCAGCATTTT. The V gene is TRBV27, the J gene TRBJ1-5, with D unclear. This CDR3 has 18 amino acids. Trimming left V 2 bases short and J 1 base short, with 18 bases between. The germline V gene encodes CDR1 MNHEY and CDR2 SMNVEV (reference sequence).

This chain uses TRBV6-1 with TRBJ1-6; perhaps TRBD1 as D (5 bases). From germline, CDR1 is MNHNS and CDR2 SASEGT. The CDR3 is made up of 17 amino acids. Trimming removed 5 bases at V and 4 bases at J, with 18 bases between. The CDR3 here is CASSRKTQGRYNSPLHF. The CDR3 nucleotides are TGTGCCAGCAGTCGCAAGACGCAGGGACGGTATAATTCACCCCTCCACTTT.

This clonotype was recorded a few times. This sequence joins TRBV6-1 and TRBJ1-2; D is unresolved. Germline CDR1 reads MNHNS; CDR2 reads SASEGT. The ends were cut back, 7 bases at V and 6 bases at J, with 12 bases in the middle. The CDR3 extends over 12 amino acids. CDR3 bases: TGTGCCAGCAAAGCCGGTTTCGATGGCTACACCTTC. Translation gives CASKAGFDGYTF.

Ten or more counts support this clonotype. One junction end does not reproduce the germline sequence, and a read error may be involved. The chain recombines TRBV6-5 with TRBJ1-1; 7 nucleotides align to TRBD1. CDR1 is MNHEY, CDR2 SVGAGI, per germline. The CDR3 has 17 amino acids. The chain's CDR3 is CASSYDRAYTLNTETFF. The CDR3 nucleotides read TGTGCCAGCAGTTACGACAGGGCTTATACGCTGAACACTGAAACTTTCTTT.

Details on this clonotype: A read error is possible here, since a much larger clone lies one base away. This sequence joins TRBV3-1 and TRBJ1-4; a weak D match, TRBD1 (5 bases). The CDR3 contains 18 residues. From germline, CDR1 is LGHDT and CDR2 YNNKEL (reference sequence). The chain's CDR3 is CVSSQLYLRDSNNEKLFF. The CDR3 coding sequence is TGTGTCAGCAGCCAGCTTTATCTACGAGACAGTAATAATGAAAAACTGTTTTTT.

The J gene is TRBJ1-1, the V gene TRBV7-2; a possible D gene is TRBD1 (5 bases). Trimming removed 7 bases from V and 4 bases from J, with 16 bases in between. The CDR3 consists of 14 residues. Germline values: CDR1 SGHTA, CDR2 FQGNSA. CDR3 sequence (DNA): TGTGCCAGCACTCCCCAGGGAATTGGCACTGAAGCTTTCTTT. Translation: CASTPQGIGTEAFF. The full variable domain, in which reference TRBV7-2 and TRBJ1-1 provide the parts outside the CDR3, is GAGVSQSPSNKVTEKGKDVELRCDPISGHTALYWYRQSLGQGLEFLIYFQGNSAPDKSGLPSDRFSAERTGGSVSTLTIQRTQQEDSAVYLCASTPQGIGTEAFFGQGTRLTVV.

This clonotype was seen ten or more times. V is TRBV6-2 or TRBV6-3 and J is TRBJ2-1, with 11 bases matching TRBD2. With 3 bases clipped from V and 1 base from J, the junction kept 8 bases outside the gene matches. The CDR3 has 18 amino acids. The germline CDR1 and CDR2 sequences are MNHEY and SVGEGT. The CDR3 nucleotides are TGTGCCAGCAGTTATATTAGCGGGGGGGCGGTATCCTACAATGAGCAGTTCTTC. It translates to CASSYISGGAVSYNEQFF.

The V gene is TRBV2, the J gene TRBJ1-4, with D possibly matching TRBD1 (6 bases). The CDR3 is 11 amino acids. Germline loops: CDR1 SNHLY, CDR2 FYNNEI. Trimming shortened V by 0 bases and J by 13 bases, and 6 bases separated the two germline ends. CDR3 region: CASSEAGGLFF. The CDR3 DNA reads TGTGCCAGCAGTGAAGCAGGGGGACTGTTTTTT.

The rearrangement links TRBV7-8 to TRBJ2-6, with D tentatively TRBD1 (6 bases). The CDR3 spans 16 residues. The ends were cut back, 5 bases at V and 0 bases at J, with 11 bases in the middle. Germline-derived CDR1 and CDR2 are SGHVS and FQNEAQ. CDR3 DNA: TGTGCCAGCAGCCCCGACAGGACCTCTGGGGCCAACGTCCTGACTTTC. The encoded protein is CASSPDRTSGANVLTF.

A remark on this clonotype: A single base separates this from a much larger clone, so it may be a read error. Here the CDR3 omits its conserved ending phenylalanine or tryptophan, so a read error is the likely source. This chain joins TRBV5-1 and TRBJ1-6; D not resolved. The V gene's germline CDR1 is SGHRS and CDR2 YFSETQ. The V and J ends lost 0 bases and 7 bases respectively, with 17 bases between them. CDR3 length: 17 residues. This chain's CDR3 is CASSLVGVGVKNSPLHL. Here the CDR3 DNA reads TGCGCCAGCAGCTTGGTTGGAGTCGGGGTTAAAAATTCACCCCTCCACCTT.

There are many counts of this clonotype. The V call is TRBV11-2, the J call TRBJ2-6, with 9 bases fitting TRBD1. This CDR3 region has 18 residues. Trimming removed 5 bases from V and 2 bases from J; junction bases left unmatched: 10. Germline lookup yields CDR1 SGHAT and CDR2 FQNNGV. The CDR3 is CASSIRDRDLTGANVLTF. In nucleotides, the CDR3 is TGTGCCAGCAGCATCCGGGACAGGGATTTAACTGGGGCCAACGTCCTGACTTTC.